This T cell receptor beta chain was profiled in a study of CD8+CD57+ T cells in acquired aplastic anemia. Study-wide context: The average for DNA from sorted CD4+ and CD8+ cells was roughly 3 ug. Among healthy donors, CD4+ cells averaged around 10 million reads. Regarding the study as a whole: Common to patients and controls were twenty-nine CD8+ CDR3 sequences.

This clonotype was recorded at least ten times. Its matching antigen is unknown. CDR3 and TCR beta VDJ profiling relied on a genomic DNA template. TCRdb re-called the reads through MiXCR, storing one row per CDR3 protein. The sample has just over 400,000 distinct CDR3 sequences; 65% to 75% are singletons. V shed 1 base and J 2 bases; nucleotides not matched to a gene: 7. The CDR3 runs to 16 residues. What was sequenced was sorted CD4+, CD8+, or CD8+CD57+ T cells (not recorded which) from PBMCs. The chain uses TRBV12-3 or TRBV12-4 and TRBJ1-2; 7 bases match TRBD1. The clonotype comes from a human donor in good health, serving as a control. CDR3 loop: CASSLGGAGGNYGYTF. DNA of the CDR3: TGTGCCAGCAGTTTAGGGGGGGCAGGGGGGAACTATGGCTACACCTTC.